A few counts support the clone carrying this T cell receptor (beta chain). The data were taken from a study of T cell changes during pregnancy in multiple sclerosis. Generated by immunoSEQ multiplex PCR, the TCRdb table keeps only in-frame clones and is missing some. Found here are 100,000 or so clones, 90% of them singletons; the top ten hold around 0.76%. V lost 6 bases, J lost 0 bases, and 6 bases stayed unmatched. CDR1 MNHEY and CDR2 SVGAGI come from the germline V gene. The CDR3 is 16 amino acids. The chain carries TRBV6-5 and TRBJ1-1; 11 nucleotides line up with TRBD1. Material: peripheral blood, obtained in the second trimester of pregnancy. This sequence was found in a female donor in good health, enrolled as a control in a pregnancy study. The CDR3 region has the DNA TGTGCCAGCAGATACCGGGACAGGGGGTTGAACACTGAAGCTTTCTTT. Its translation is CASRYRDRGLNTEAFF.